This TCR beta chain was profiled in a study of T cells in women clearing cervical HPV infection. For the study at large: Cases' blood sampling followed lesion detection by median around 150 days (90 to 200).

V was pared by 4 bases and J by 4 bases, with 2 bases of the junction left unmatched. Germline V gene data show CDR1 as SGHDT and CDR2 as YYEEEE. The CDR3 sequence is 13 residues long. Profiled with immunoSEQ multiplex PCR; TCRdb holds only in-frame clones, not every one. The sample is made up of around 30,000 clones, and the top ten hold around 16% of it. A note on this clone: Its antigen is still unknown. Read sequence stops 3 residues before the CDR3 end, and the germline J gene provides the missing end.

Overall study findings and caveats: TRBV6-7 relative abundance averaged roughly 0.1% in cases and approximately 0.15% in controls.

The chain has TRBV5-6 and TRBJ1-2; 9 bases fit TRBD1. The receptor's source is a woman aged 18 to 75 with a cervical HPV16 infection that either progressed to CIN3+ or cleared (not recorded which). Sequenced material: blood buffy coat. The CDR3: CASSQDRGYGYTF. Partial CDR3 DNA: TGTGCCAGCAGCCAGGACAGGGGCTATGGC.